A selection of T cell receptor beta chains follows, all from one sample in a study of T cell responses to AZD1222 COVID-19 vaccine. Clones were read by immunoSEQ multiplex PCR, and TCRdb kept only the in-frame ones, dropping some. The sample contains 100,000 to 150,000 clones, 70% to 90% of which appear only once. Source: peripheral blood, taken on day 0 of AZD1222 vaccination. These receptors came from an adult in good health. Both conserved end residues are part of each CDR3. Fields, in order: V gene, J gene, clone size, CDR3 protein. Some rows have no size entry. The others give once, few or many, or a class for an expanded clone.

TRBV18	TRBJ2-2	NA	CASSPMTNTGELFF
TRBV4-1	TRBJ2-7	NA	CASSSRGLRSGDEQYF
TRBV29-1	TRBJ1-1	NA	CSVLQANTEAFF
TRBV21-1	TRBJ2-1	NA	CASLPQFF
TRBV13	TRBJ2-1	NA	CASSLGFRAASYNEQFF
TRBV19	TRBJ2-3	NA	CASSTKSGTHTQYF
TRBV18	TRBJ1-1	once	CASSPTLVRNTEAFF
TRBV6-5	TRBJ2-7	NA	CASSYSTPSDSYEQYF
TRBV30	TRBJ1-1	NA	CAWSWSVGQGKAFF
TRBV19	TRBJ1-2	NA	CASSRGNYGYTF
TRBV3-1/TRBV3-2	TRBJ1-3	NA	CASSQSGVWGNTIYF
TRBV5-4	TRBJ2-1	NA	CASSLAGGSSQNEQFF
TRBV18	TRBJ1-4	NA	CASSVGLNEKLFF
TRBV7-9	TRBJ2-7	NA	CASSLEQGPYEQYF
TRBV7-9	TRBJ1-1	NA	CASSPPVRGTEAFF
TRBV24-1	TRBJ1-2	NA	CATSARSYGYTF
TRBV7-9	TRBJ2-3	NA	CASSQPTDTVEDTQYF
TRBV5-1	TRBJ1-5	NA	CASSQTGQGGQPQHF
TRBV6-6	TRBJ1-2	NA	CASSSSPGTGVRGYTF
TRBV6-5	TRBJ2-5	NA	CASSYTIRETQYF
TRBV7-2	TRBJ1-5	NA	CASSLVPEGQPQHF
TRBV5-5	TRBJ2-7	NA	CASETTGGSYEQYF
TRBV30	TRBJ1-6	few	CAWNVGGSNSPLHF
TRBV7-9	TRBJ1-5	NA	CASSLTASNQPQHF
TRBV29-1	TRBJ2-1	NA	CSVLRDRGFNEQFF
TRBV7-3	TRBJ1-6	once	CASSLIEGSTLHF
TRBV30	TRBJ1-1	NA	CAWGWSSEAFF
TRBV5-8	TRBJ1-4	NA	CASSSWETNEKLFF
TRBV6-5	TRBJ2-7	NA	CASSYNRGSYEQYF
TRBV3-1/TRBV3-2	TRBJ2-7	NA	CASSRYVSSLSHEQYF
TRBV19	TRBJ1-2	medium-sized	CASSIDGFYGYTF
TRBV27	TRBJ2-7	NA	CASRTDRGVYEQYF
TRBV10-1	TRBJ1-2	NA	CASSDTGSYGYTF
TRBV7-2	TRBJ1-1	NA	CASSSSGGNTEAFF
TRBV2	TRBJ1-5	NA	CASSDVGFRNQPQHF
TRBV5-1	TRBJ1-5	once	CASSRDYSNQPQHF
TRBV9	TRBJ2-5	NA	CASSEPLAGGRETQYF
TRBV30	TRBJ1-6	NA	CAWTQTKVQPLHF
TRBV9	TRBJ2-5	NA	CASSPGSGMYQETQYF
TRBV28	TRBJ2-7	NA	CASSRGGAGPYEQYF
TRBV29-1	TRBJ1-2	NA	CSVPLLGYGYTF
TRBV7-9	TRBJ1-5	NA	CASSSTVYSNQPQHF
TRBV19	TRBJ1-5	NA	CASSIGQPQHF
TRBV12-5	TRBJ1-2	once	CASGLPDRAFNYGYTF
TRBV5-1	TRBJ2-2	NA	CASSFNTGELFF
TRBV11-2	TRBJ2-7	NA	CASSFWGGGGAFEQYF
TRBV5-4	TRBJ1-5	once	CASSIDNQPQHF
TRBV9	TRBJ1-2	NA	CASSVDPDESGYTF
TRBV28	TRBJ1-1	NA	CASSLPGGFNTEAFF
TRBV12-3/TRBV12-4	TRBJ1-2	NA	CASRLWGNYGYTF